Listed below are T cell receptor beta chains from one sample, sequenced in a study of post-analysis software for immune sequencing data. Each CDR3 protein gets one entry after TCRdb re-called the PCR reads with MiXCR. The sample has 700,000 to 900,000 distinct CDR3 sequences; around 45% are singletons. Sequenced sample: blood. These receptors came from a girl aged 5-17 years with multiple sclerosis. The CDR3 runs from the conserved cysteine through the conserved F or W. Fields, in order: D gene, J gene, clone size, V gene, CDR3 DNA, CDR3 protein. D genes are given only for firm matches. The size of a clone is reported for some rows only, either as once, few or many, or as a class for expanded clones.

D gene: -; J gene: TRBJ2-7; clone size: -; V gene: TRBV28; CDR3 DNA: TGTGCCAGCAGTCCTACAGGGAACGACGAGCAGTACTTC; CDR3 protein: CASSPTGNDEQYF
D gene: -; J gene: TRBJ2-1; clone size: few; V gene: TRBV6-5; CDR3 DNA: TGTGCCAGCAGCTCCTTCGGGCCCTACAATGAGCAGTTCTTC; CDR3 protein: CASSSFGPYNEQFF
D gene: -; J gene: TRBJ2-7; clone size: few; V gene: TRBV7-3; CDR3 DNA: TGTGCCAGCAGCCCACAACCAGGGAATGCCCTGGAGCAGTACTTC; CDR3 protein: CASSPQPGNALEQYF
D gene: -; J gene: TRBJ1-6; clone size: -; V gene: TRBV28; CDR3 DNA: TGTGCCAGCAGTTTGTTCACCCCACGGTCACCCCTCCACTTT; CDR3 protein: CASSLFTPRSPLHF
D gene: -; J gene: TRBJ1-1; clone size: few; V gene: TRBV5-1; CDR3 DNA: TGCGCCAGCAGCTTAGGACAGCTCTTGAACACTGAAGCTTTCTTT; CDR3 protein: CASSLGQLLNTEAFF
D gene: -; J gene: TRBJ1-2; clone size: few; V gene: TRBV6-1; CDR3 DNA: TGTGCCAGCCCTGACGGAACATATGGCTACACCTTC; CDR3 protein: CASPDGTYGYTF
D gene: -; J gene: TRBJ2-7; clone size: -; V gene: TRBV11-2; CDR3 DNA: TGTGCCAGCAGCCCAGTCCGGCAGGGTAGGAACGAGCAGTACTTC; CDR3 protein: CASSPVRQGRNEQYF
D gene: TRBD1; J gene: TRBJ2-7; clone size: -; V gene: TRBV12-3/TRBV12-4; CDR3 DNA: TGTGCCAGCAGCCCGACAGGGGGGATAGGCGAGCAGTACTTC; CDR3 protein: CASSPTGGIGEQYF
D gene: TRBD2; J gene: TRBJ2-1; clone size: once; V gene: TRBV7-9; CDR3 DNA: TGTGCCAGCAGCAAGGGACTAGCTTGGAATGAGCAGTTCTTC; CDR3 protein: CASSKGLAWNEQFF
D gene: TRBD2; J gene: TRBJ2-1; clone size: -; V gene: TRBV7-3; CDR3 DNA: TGTGCCAGCAGCTTAAGTCGTCTAGCGGGAAACAATGAGCAGTTCTTC; CDR3 protein: CASSLSRLAGNNEQFF
D gene: -; J gene: TRBJ1-1; clone size: -; V gene: TRBV6-2/TRBV6-3; CDR3 DNA: TGTGCCAGCGCACGAATCCGGGGCCTGAACACTGAAGCTTTCTTT; CDR3 protein: CASARIRGLNTEAFF
D gene: -; J gene: TRBJ2-4; clone size: few; V gene: TRBV20-1; CDR3 DNA: TGCAGTGCCCCAGCCCCAGGGCGAAACATTCAGTACTTC; CDR3 protein: CSAPAPGRNIQYF
D gene: -; J gene: TRBJ2-3; clone size: -; V gene: TRBV7-9; CDR3 DNA: TGTGCCAGCAGCTTAGGTAAAGGAGGACCCACAGATACGCAGTATTTT; CDR3 protein: CASSLGKGGPTDTQYF
D gene: -; J gene: TRBJ2-3; clone size: -; V gene: TRBV29-1; CDR3 DNA: TGCAGCGTCTACACAGCGGTTGTGCAGTATTTT; CDR3 protein: CSVYTAVVQYF
D gene: -; J gene: TRBJ2-1; clone size: -; V gene: TRBV4-2; CDR3 DNA: TGTGCCAGCAGCCAAGTTCGTGAGCAGTTCTTC; CDR3 protein: CASSQVREQFF
D gene: -; J gene: TRBJ2-7; clone size: -; V gene: TRBV27; CDR3 DNA: TGTGCCAGCAGTTTATTGGCAGGGTCACGCTACGAGCAGTACTTC; CDR3 protein: CASSLLAGSRYEQYF
D gene: TRBD1; J gene: TRBJ1-6; clone size: few; V gene: TRBV6-5; CDR3 DNA: TGTGCCAGCAGTCTCGGGGACAGTCATAATTCACCCCTCCACTTT; CDR3 protein: CASSLGDSHNSPLHF
D gene: -; J gene: TRBJ2-3; clone size: -; V gene: TRBV2; CDR3 DNA: TGTGCCAGCAGTGAGTCGGGTCGAAGCACAGATACGCAGTATTTT; CDR3 protein: CASSESGRSTDTQYF
D gene: -; J gene: TRBJ2-1; clone size: -; V gene: TRBV13; CDR3 DNA: TGTGCCAGCAGCCTAGCCACAGGGCCTGGTAATGAGCAGTTCTTC; CDR3 protein: CASSLATGPGNEQFF
D gene: -; J gene: TRBJ1-1; clone size: -; V gene: TRBV28; CDR3 DNA: TGTGCCAGCAGTTTAGGGGGGTCCACGAACGGTTTCTTT; CDR3 protein: CASSLGGSTNGFF
D gene: -; J gene: TRBJ2-7; clone size: once; V gene: TRBV29-1; CDR3 DNA: TGCAGCGTTGAAGATAGGAGGGGGCCCGTACGCGAGCAGTACTTC; CDR3 protein: CSVEDRRGPVREQYF
D gene: TRBD2; J gene: TRBJ2-1; clone size: few; V gene: TRBV15; CDR3 DNA: TGTGCCACCAGCAGAGACCCCTCCGGGACTAGCAGTTACAATGAGCAGTTCTTC; CDR3 protein: CATSRDPSGTSSYNEQFF
D gene: TRBD2; J gene: TRBJ2-3; clone size: -; V gene: TRBV6-1; CDR3 DNA: TGTGCCAGCAGTGAAGCGTGGCCTAGCGGGCCCGGCCCCACAGATACGCAGTATTTT; CDR3 protein: CASSEAWPSGPGPTDTQYF
D gene: TRBD2; J gene: TRBJ2-1; clone size: few; V gene: TRBV20-1; CDR3 DNA: TGCAGTGCTTATAGCGGGAGGGACAATGAGCAGTTCTTC; CDR3 protein: CSAYSGRDNEQFF
D gene: TRBD1; J gene: TRBJ2-7; clone size: few; V gene: TRBV9; CDR3 DNA: TGTGCCAGCAGCCGACAGGGGCGGGACTACGAGCAGTACTTC; CDR3 protein: CASSRQGRDYEQYF
D gene: TRBD1; J gene: TRBJ2-5; clone size: few; V gene: TRBV24-1; CDR3 DNA: TGTGCCACCAGTGACTCCCACGACAGGGTAGGAGAGACCCAGTACTTC; CDR3 protein: CATSDSHDRVGETQYF
D gene: -; J gene: TRBJ2-5; clone size: few; V gene: TRBV7-6; CDR3 DNA: TGTGCCAGCAGCTCTTCCGGGACCCAGTACTTC; CDR3 protein: CASSSSGTQYF
D gene: -; J gene: TRBJ2-3; clone size: -; V gene: TRBV12-3/TRBV12-4; CDR3 DNA: TGTGCCAGCAACCATCGAGCGGGACAACCGACAGATACGCAGTATTTT; CDR3 protein: CASNHRAGQPTDTQYF
D gene: -; J gene: TRBJ1-1; clone size: -; V gene: TRBV29-1; CDR3 DNA: TGCAGCGTTGAACTGGAGGACAGGAACACTGAAGCTTTCTTT; CDR3 protein: CSVELEDRNTEAFF
D gene: -; J gene: TRBJ1-4; clone size: -; V gene: TRBV7-8; CDR3 DNA: TGTGCCAGCAGCTTAGATCAGGCTAGGCGTGAAAAACTGTTTTTT; CDR3 protein: CASSLDQARREKLFF
D gene: -; J gene: TRBJ1-2; clone size: few; V gene: TRBV29-1; CDR3 DNA: TGCAGCGTTGGGGCTTCGGATGGCTACACCTTC; CDR3 protein: CSVGASDGYTF
D gene: TRBD2; J gene: TRBJ2-5; clone size: -; V gene: TRBV29-1; CDR3 DNA: TGCAGCGTTACCGGGGGGAGTCGAGAGACCCAGTACTTC; CDR3 protein: CSVTGGSRETQYF
D gene: -; J gene: TRBJ2-5; clone size: -; V gene: TRBV11-2; CDR3 DNA: TGTGCCAGCAGCTTAGATTTTTACCGGACAGTAAAAGAGACCCAGTACTTC; CDR3 protein: CASSLDFYRTVKETQYF
D gene: -; J gene: TRBJ2-1; clone size: -; V gene: TRBV18; CDR3 DNA: TGTGCCAGCTCACCACAGGTGGCTTCCTACAATGAGCAGTTCTTC; CDR3 protein: CASSPQVASYNEQFF
D gene: TRBD1; J gene: TRBJ2-4; clone size: -; V gene: TRBV5-1; CDR3 DNA: TGCGCCAGCAGCCCAGGACCGGGACAGGGCTCGAACATTCAGTACTTC; CDR3 protein: CASSPGPGQGSNIQYF
D gene: TRBD1; J gene: TRBJ1-1; clone size: -; V gene: TRBV4-1; CDR3 DNA: TGCGCCAGCAGCAAAGCGACAGGGATGAACACTGAAGCTTTCTTT; CDR3 protein: CASSKATGMNTEAFF
D gene: TRBD1; J gene: TRBJ2-7; clone size: -; V gene: TRBV7-2; CDR3 DNA: TGTGCCAGCAGCTTATCGACAGGGTCGGGTTACGAGCAGTACTTC; CDR3 protein: CASSLSTGSGYEQYF
D gene: -; J gene: TRBJ2-7; clone size: -; V gene: TRBV9; CDR3 DNA: TGTGCCAGCAGCCCAGACTACACCTTCTACGAGCAGTACTTC; CDR3 protein: CASSPDYTFYEQYF
D gene: -; J gene: TRBJ2-2; clone size: -; V gene: TRBV29-1; CDR3 DNA: TGCAGCGTTGAAGATGGGGTGCCGGGGGAGCTGTTTTTT; CDR3 protein: CSVEDGVPGELFF
D gene: -; J gene: TRBJ2-5; clone size: -; V gene: TRBV12-3/TRBV12-4; CDR3 DNA: TGTGCCAGCAGTCCATTCAGGGATCAAGAGACCCAGTACTTC; CDR3 protein: CASSPFRDQETQYF
D gene: TRBD2; J gene: TRBJ2-1; clone size: -; V gene: TRBV7-7; CDR3 DNA: TGTGCTAGCAGCCCCGGACTAGCGGGAGGGCCTCGGTACAATGAGCAGTTCTTC; CDR3 protein: CASSPGLAGGPRYNEQFF
D gene: -; J gene: TRBJ2-3; clone size: -; V gene: TRBV6-5; CDR3 DNA: TGTGCCAGCAGACAGGGTTTTAGCACAGATACGCAGTATTTT; CDR3 protein: CASRQGFSTDTQYF
D gene: -; J gene: TRBJ2-3; clone size: -; V gene: TRBV20-1; CDR3 DNA: TGCAGTGTACCGGGGGTAGCCCCAGATACGCAGTATTTT; CDR3 protein: CSVPGVAPDTQYF
D gene: -; J gene: TRBJ2-3; clone size: -; V gene: TRBV24-1; CDR3 DNA: TGTGCCACCAGTGATCCCGGGACTAGCACAGATACGCAGTATTTT; CDR3 protein: CATSDPGTSTDTQYF
D gene: -; J gene: TRBJ2-7; clone size: few; V gene: TRBV12-3/TRBV12-4; CDR3 DNA: TGTGCCAGCAGTTCATACTCCGGGACCCGATACGAGCAGTACTTC; CDR3 protein: CASSSYSGTRYEQYF
D gene: TRBD2; J gene: TRBJ2-4; clone size: -; V gene: TRBV5-1; CDR3 DNA: TGCGCCAGCAGCTTGGATTGGGAGGGTTCGACTAAAAACATTCAGTACTTC; CDR3 protein: CASSLDWEGSTKNIQYF
D gene: TRBD2; J gene: TRBJ2-5; clone size: many; V gene: TRBV10-3; CDR3 DNA: TGTGCCATCAGCGACCTCATAGCGGGGTCCCAAGAGACCCAGTACTTC; CDR3 protein: CAISDLIAGSQETQYF
D gene: TRBD1; J gene: TRBJ2-7; clone size: few; V gene: TRBV7-2; CDR3 DNA: TGTGCCAGCAGCTTTGGTACAGGGGGCTCCTACGAGCAGTACTTC; CDR3 protein: CASSFGTGGSYEQYF
D gene: TRBD1; J gene: TRBJ2-7; clone size: -; V gene: TRBV7-2; CDR3 DNA: TGTGCCAGCAGCCCCCAAGGTTGGGGACAGGGGAGGCAGTACTTC; CDR3 protein: CASSPQGWGQGRQYF
D gene: TRBD2; J gene: TRBJ2-1; clone size: -; V gene: TRBV5-5; CDR3 DNA: TGTGCCAGCAGCTTGGAGCCGGGACTAGCGGTCAATGAGCAGTTCTTC; CDR3 protein: CASSLEPGLAVNEQFF
D gene: -; J gene: TRBJ2-5; clone size: -; V gene: TRBV3-1; CDR3 DNA: TGTGCCAGCAGCCAATCGGGCAGGAAAGAGACCCAGTACTTC; CDR3 protein: CASSQSGRKETQYF
D gene: -; J gene: TRBJ2-7; clone size: -; V gene: TRBV4-3; CDR3 DNA: TGCGCCAGCAGCCAAGATCTCAGCGGAGGCTCCTACGAGCAGTACTTC; CDR3 protein: CASSQDLSGGSYEQYF
D gene: -; J gene: TRBJ2-3; clone size: -; V gene: TRBV29-1; CDR3 DNA: TGCAGCGTTGCCCGCGGGACGCCCTTGAGGACAGATACGCAGTATTTT; CDR3 protein: CSVARGTPLRTDTQYF
D gene: TRBD1; J gene: TRBJ2-5; clone size: -; V gene: TRBV20-1; CDR3 DNA: TGCAGTGCTAGGTGGACAGGGAGGCCAACATCGGAGACCCAGTACTTC; CDR3 protein: CSARWTGRPTSETQYF
D gene: TRBD1; J gene: TRBJ2-1; clone size: -; V gene: TRBV20-1; CDR3 DNA: TGCAGTGCTAGTGCTGGGCCGAGACAGGGGCTTGGGGAGCAGTTCTTC; CDR3 protein: CSASAGPRQGLGEQFF
D gene: TRBD2; J gene: TRBJ2-7; clone size: -; V gene: TRBV29-1; CDR3 DNA: TGCAGCGTTGAGTTGACTAGCGGGCGCTACGAGCAGTACTTC; CDR3 protein: CSVELTSGRYEQYF
D gene: -; J gene: TRBJ2-7; clone size: -; V gene: TRBV6-2/TRBV6-3; CDR3 DNA: TGTGCCAGCAGGACAGCCGGGAATTATTCCTACGAGCAGTACTTC; CDR3 protein: CASRTAGNYSYEQYF